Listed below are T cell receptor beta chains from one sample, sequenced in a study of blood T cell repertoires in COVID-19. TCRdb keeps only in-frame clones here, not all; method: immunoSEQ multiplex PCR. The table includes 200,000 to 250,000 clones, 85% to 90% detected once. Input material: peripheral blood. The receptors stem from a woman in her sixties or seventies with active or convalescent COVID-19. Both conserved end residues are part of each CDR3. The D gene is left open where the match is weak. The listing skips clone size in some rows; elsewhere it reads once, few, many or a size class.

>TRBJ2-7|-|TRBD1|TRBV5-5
CASSSGTAYRQSSYEQYF
TGTGCCAGCAGCTCCGGGACAGCCTATCGCCAGAGCTCCTACGAGCAGTACTTC
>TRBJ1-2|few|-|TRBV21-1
CASSKEAPAEKECNYGYTF
TGTGCCAGCAGCAAAGAAGCCCCGGCTGAAAAGGAGTGTAACTATGGCTACACCTTC
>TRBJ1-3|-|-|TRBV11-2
CASTRGTSNTIYF
TGTGCCAGCACCCGAGGAACGAGCAACACCATATATTTT
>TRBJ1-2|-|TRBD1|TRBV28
CASSVTGVIGYTF
TGTGCCAGCAGCGTTACAGGGGTTATTGGCTACACCTTC
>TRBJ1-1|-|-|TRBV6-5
CASQGLRGTEAFF
TGTGCCTCACAGGGTTTACGAGGGACTGAAGCTTTCTTT
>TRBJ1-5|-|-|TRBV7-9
CASSLEQGVGKSNQPQHF
TGTGCCAGCAGCTTAGAACAGGGTGTTGGGAAAAGCAATCAGCCCCAGCATTTT
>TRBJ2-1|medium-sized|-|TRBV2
CASSGNSHNEQFF
TGTGCCAGCAGTGGGAACAGTCACAATGAGCAGTTCTTC
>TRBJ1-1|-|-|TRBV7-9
CASSSPLGAPREAFF
TGTGCCAGCAGCTCCCCCCTGGGGGCACCCCGGGAAGCTTTCTTT
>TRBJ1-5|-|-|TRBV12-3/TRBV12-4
CASSPGVGQPQHF
TGTGCCAGCAGTCCGGGAGTAGGGCAGCCCCAGCATTTT
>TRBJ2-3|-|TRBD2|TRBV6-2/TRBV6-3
CASSYSQRGPLTDTQYF
TGTGCCAGCAGTTACTCCCAGCGGGGGCCCCTCACAGATACGCAGTATTTT
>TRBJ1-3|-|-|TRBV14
CASSPLLNTIYF
TGTGCCAGCAGCCCACTCTTAAACACCATATATTTT
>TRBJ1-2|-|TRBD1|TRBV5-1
CASSLRPPGQGIYYGYTF
TGCGCCAGCAGCTTACGACCACCGGGACAGGGGATTTACTATGGCTACACCTTC
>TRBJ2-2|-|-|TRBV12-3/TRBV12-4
CASTRTGELFF
TGTGCCAGCACTAGGACTGGGGAGCTGTTTTTT
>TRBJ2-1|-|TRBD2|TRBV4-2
CASSRQSQAGVGEQFF
TGTGCCAGCAGCCGCCAAAGCCAGGCGGGGGTAGGTGAGCAGTTCTTC
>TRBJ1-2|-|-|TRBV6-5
CASSYRGTNGYTF
TGTGCCAGCAGTTACCGGGGTACGAATGGCTACACCTTC
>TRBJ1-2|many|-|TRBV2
CASRGQQIYGYTF
TGTGCCAGCAGAGGACAGCAGATCTATGGCTACACCTTC
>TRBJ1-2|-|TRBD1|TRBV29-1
CSVAETGTIGYTF
TGCAGCGTTGCCGAGACAGGGACAATTGGCTACACCTTC
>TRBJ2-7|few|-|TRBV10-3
CAIRAGPEQYF
TGTGCCATCAGAGCGGGTCCTGAGCAGTACTTC
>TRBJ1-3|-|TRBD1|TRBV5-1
CASSSGQGGNTIYF
TGCGCCAGCAGCTCCGGACAGGGTGGAAACACCATATATTTT
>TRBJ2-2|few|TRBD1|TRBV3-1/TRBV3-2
CASSQGQGVAGELFF
TGTGCCAGCAGCCAAGGACAGGGTGTGGCCGGGGAGCTGTTTTTT
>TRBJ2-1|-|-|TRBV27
CASSSETRPLNEQFF
TGTGCCAGCAGTTCGGAGACTAGACCCCTCAATGAGCAGTTCTTC
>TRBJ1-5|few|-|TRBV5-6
CARVRGQPQHF
TGTGCCAGGGTCAGAGGCCAGCCCCAGCATTTT
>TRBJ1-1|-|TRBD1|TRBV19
CASSIARTGVTEAFF
TGTGCCAGTAGTATAGCCCGGACAGGGGTCACTGAAGCTTTCTTT
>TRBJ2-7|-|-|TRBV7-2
CASSLTGNYYEQYF
TGTGCCAGCAGCTTAACGGGGAACTACTACGAGCAGTACTTC
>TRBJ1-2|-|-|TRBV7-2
CASSLRLQNYGYTF
TGTGCCAGCAGCTTAAGGTTACAGAACTATGGCTACACCTTC
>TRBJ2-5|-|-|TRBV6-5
CASTLAGETQYF
TGTGCCAGCACCCTCGCGGGGGAGACCCAGTACTTC
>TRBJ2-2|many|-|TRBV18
CASSPPGGNTGELFF
TGTGCCAGCTCACCACCGGGGGGGAACACCGGGGAGCTGTTTTTT
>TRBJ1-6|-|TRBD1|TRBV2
CASRPRTGVDSPLHF
TGTGCCAGCAGACCGCGGACAGGGGTGGATTCACCCCTCCACTTT
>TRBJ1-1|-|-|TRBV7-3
CASSLGPNRLNTEAFF
TGTGCCAGCAGCTTAGGTCCGAACAGGCTGAACACTGAAGCTTTCTTT
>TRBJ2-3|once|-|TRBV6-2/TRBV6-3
CASSLVGGTDTQYF
TGTGCCAGCAGTCTCGTAGGAGGCACAGATACGCAGTATTTT
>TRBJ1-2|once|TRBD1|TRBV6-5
CASSTRTGAWRGYTF
TGTGCCAGCAGTACCCGGACAGGGGCGTGGAGGGGCTACACCTTC
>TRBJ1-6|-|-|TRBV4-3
CASSQGPRDTNSPLHF
TGCGCCAGCAGCCAAGGGCCCCGGGACACAAATTCACCCCTCCACTTT
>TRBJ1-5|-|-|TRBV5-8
CASSLRGSNQPQHF
TGTGCCAGCAGCTTAAGGGGGAGCAATCAGCCCCAGCATTTT
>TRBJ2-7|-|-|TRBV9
CASSVAASGTYEQYF
TGTGCCAGCAGCGTAGCAGCCTCAGGGACCTACGAGCAGTACTTC
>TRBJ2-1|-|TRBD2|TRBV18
CASSPLAPSGEQFF
TGTGCCAGCTCACCTCTAGCGCCTAGCGGTGAGCAGTTCTTC
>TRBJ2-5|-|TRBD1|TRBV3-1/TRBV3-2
CASSQERQGRETQYF
TGTGCCAGCAGCCAAGAAAGACAGGGACGAGAGACCCAGTACTTC
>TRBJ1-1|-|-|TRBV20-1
CSANRVTEAFF
TGCAGTGCAAACAGGGTCACTGAAGCTTTCTTT
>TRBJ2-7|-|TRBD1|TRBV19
CASTNLPGQGYEQYF
TGTGCCAGTACTAACCTACCGGGACAGGGCTACGAGCAGTACTTC
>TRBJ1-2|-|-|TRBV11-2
CASSLELRAGYTF
TGTGCCAGCAGCTTAGAATTGAGGGCTGGCTACACCTTC
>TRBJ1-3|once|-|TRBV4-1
CASSQAGGGSISGNTIYF
TGCGCCAGCAGCCAAGCGGGAGGGGGGTCCATCTCTGGAAACACCATATATTTT
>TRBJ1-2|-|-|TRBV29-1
CSASPGGESGYTF
TGCAGCGCCTCCCCGGGGGGCGAGAGTGGCTACACCTTC